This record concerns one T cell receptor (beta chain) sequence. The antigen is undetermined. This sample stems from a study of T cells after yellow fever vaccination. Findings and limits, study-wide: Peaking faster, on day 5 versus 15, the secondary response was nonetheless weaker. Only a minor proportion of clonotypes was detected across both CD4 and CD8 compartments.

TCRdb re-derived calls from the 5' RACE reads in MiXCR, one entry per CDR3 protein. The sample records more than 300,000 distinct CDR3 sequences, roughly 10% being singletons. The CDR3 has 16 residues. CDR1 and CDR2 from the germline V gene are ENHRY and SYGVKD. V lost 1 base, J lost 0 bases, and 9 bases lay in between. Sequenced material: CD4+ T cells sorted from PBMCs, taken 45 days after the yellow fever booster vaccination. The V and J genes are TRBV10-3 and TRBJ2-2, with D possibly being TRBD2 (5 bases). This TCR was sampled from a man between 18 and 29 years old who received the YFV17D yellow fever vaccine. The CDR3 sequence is CAISEYGIPNTGELFF. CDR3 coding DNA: TGTGCCATCAGTGAGTACGGGATACCGAACACCGGGGAGCTGTTTTTT.